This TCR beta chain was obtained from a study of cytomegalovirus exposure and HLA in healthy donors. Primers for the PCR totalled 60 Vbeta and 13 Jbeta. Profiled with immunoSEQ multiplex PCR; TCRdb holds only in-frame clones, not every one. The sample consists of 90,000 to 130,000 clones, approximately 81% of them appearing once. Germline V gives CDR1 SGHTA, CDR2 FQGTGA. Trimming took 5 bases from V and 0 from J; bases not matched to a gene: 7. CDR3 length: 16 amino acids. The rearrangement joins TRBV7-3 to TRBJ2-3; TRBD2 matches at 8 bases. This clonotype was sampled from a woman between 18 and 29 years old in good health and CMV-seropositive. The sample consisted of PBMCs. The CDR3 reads CASSPRSGASTDTQYF. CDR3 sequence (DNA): TGTGCCAGCAGCCCTCGTAGCGGGGCTAGCACAGATACGCAGTATTTT. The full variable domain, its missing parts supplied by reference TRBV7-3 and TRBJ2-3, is GAGVSQTPSNKVTEKGKYVELRCDPISGHTALYWYRQSLGQGPEFLIYFQGTGAADDSGLPNDRFFAVRPEGSVSTLKIQRTERGDSAVYLCASSPRSGASTDTQYFGPGTRLTVL.